This T cell receptor beta chain was profiled in a study of T cell responses to AZD1222 COVID-19 vaccine. Findings and limits, study-wide: Nearly half of unique spike-specific TCRs reportedly avoided B.1.351 and B.1.1.7 mutated regions. Vaccination with two AZD1222 doses was followed by a rise in Spike-specific TCR breadth and depth.

To note about this clone: What it recognizes is unknown.

Generated by immunoSEQ multiplex PCR, the TCRdb table keeps only in-frame clones and is missing some. The profile shows about 84,000 clones, 85% to 90% of them singletons. Germline CDR1 and CDR2: SGHRS and YFSETQ. J lost 8 bases, V lost 0 bases, and 6 bases had no gene match. There are 16 residues in the CDR3. The starting material was peripheral blood, obtained on day 0 of AZD1222 vaccination. The TCR sequence derives from an adult in good health. The gene calls are TRBV5-1 and TRBJ2-1, with 12 bases lining up with TRBD2. The CDR3 nucleotides read TGCGCCAGCAGCTTGGTGACTAGCGGGAGAGTATATGAGCAGTTCTTC. Protein sequence: CASSLVTSGRVYEQFF.